This T cell receptor (beta chain) was sequenced in a study of blood T cell repertoires in COVID-19 (TCRdb year 2020). With respect to the entire study: Samples from collaborators originated in the United States, Italy and Spain and spanned both the acute and convalescent phases of COVID-19. Subjects who had been exposed to COVID-19, were actively infected with it, or had recovered from it provided the deeply sampled blood TCRbeta repertoires that made up the dataset. Where available, HLA class I and class II types were obtained from metadata supplied by the sample provider rather than from assay-based typing. A freely available public database, intended as a resource for researchers studying the immune response to SARS-CoV-2, is where the repertoires were released. The material from the prospective study consisted of cDNA or gDNA derived from T cells, B-cell-depleted T cells, or PBMCs. Samples were obtained from the ongoing ImmuneRACE study (first 160 participants) and from about 1,300 subjects provided by 6 global collaborators. A de-identified subject ID, COVID-19 status, age in years and sex were almost always included in the sample metadata. Overall study outcomes, separate from this receptor: The amount of clinical and demographic metadata varied by source and participant and was provided uncurated.

CDR1 and CDR2 (SGHNT, YYREEE) derive from the germline V gene (reference sequence). From its cysteine to its phenylalanine, the CDR3 spans 15 amino acids. Left in the record is the CDR3 DNA by itself, 45 bases read in frame from the first base. V ends up 4 bases short and J 4 bases short, with an unmatched junction base count of 8. The immunoSEQ Assay, a bias-controlled multiplex PCR, was used to amplify TCRbeta CDR3 regions from genomic DNA. On the study's bioinformatics: The number of nucleated cells in each sample was estimated by amplification of reference gene primers within the assay. To quantify the absolute abundance of each unique TCRbeta CDR3 rearrangement, sequence reads were collapsed and filtered. For each sample, productive Simpson clonality was calculated as the square root of Simpson's diversity index across productive rearrangements. What TCRdb holds here is the immuneACCESS table cut down to in-frame rearrangements. Part of the clones is not present; checked against another copy, under half of the missing clones reflect an unresolved V gene, and the others are unexplained. V, J and clone size are taken as reported in that table, and D and trimming were inferred from the DNA itself. The sample data list some 290,000 clones, and roughly 90% of these were observed just once. The leading ten clones occupy less than 3.5% of the sample.

In Seattle, one collaborating source enrolled patients while the infection was active and tracked those patients longitudinally over the course of disease. The collaborating institutions used their own protocols to collect whole blood in K2EDTA tubes. For TCRbeta analysis, collaborators shipped samples in one of three forms: frozen whole blood, isolated PBMCs, or DNA extracted from either of those sample types. A word on this clone: No antigen is known for it. No base quality values were provided; no much bigger clone lies one nucleotide off.

Recombination connected TRBV5-4 to TRBJ2-3; TRBD2 agrees with 8 junctional bases. What was sequenced was peripheral blood. The sequence derives from a woman aged 25 to 39 with COVID-19, enrolled during active disease. The CDR3 corresponds to CASSPRSGSPDTQYF. The DNA sequence follows: TGTGCCAGCAGCCCTCGGAGCGGGAGTCCAGATACGCAGTATTTT. Here the CDR3 is joined to the reference TRBV5-4 and TRBJ2-3 genes, and the full variable domain is: ETGVTQSPTHLIKTRGQQVTLRCSSQSGHNTVSWYQQALGQGPQFIFQYYREEENGRGNFPPRFSGLQFPNYSSELNVNALELDDSALYLCASSPRSGSPDTQYFGPGTRLTVL.